This T cell receptor beta chain originates from a study of blood T cell repertoires in COVID-19. At the level of the study: Samples representing acute and convalescent COVID-19 were sourced from the United States, Italy and Spain. Sources were T cells, B-cell-depleted T cells, or PBMCs; the material itself was cDNA or gDNA.

As handled by the study authors: Reference gene primer amplification in the assay estimated nucleated cell counts. Profiled with immunoSEQ multiplex PCR; TCRdb holds only in-frame clones, not every one. The DNA was the basis for D and trimming; V, J and clone size are from that table. The table shows tens of thousands of clones, with roughly 77% occurring only once. The CDR3 is 13 residues long. V shed 6 bases, J shed 4 bases, and the junction held 5 bases outside the gene matches. This chain connects TRBV12-3 or TRBV12-4 to TRBJ1-1, with 7 bases fitting TRBD1. Material: peripheral blood. This TCR derives from a human donor in a cohort sampled during active COVID-19. CDR3 nucleotide sequence: TGTGCCAGCAGACGGGACAGACTCACTGAAGCTTTCTTT. Its protein product is CASRRDRLTEAFF.